This T cell receptor beta chain is from a study of blood T cell repertoires in COVID-19. Study-level information: PBMCs, B-cell-depleted T cells, or T cells provided the cDNA or gDNA that made up the material.

Germline V gene data show CDR1 as SGDLS and CDR2 as YYNGEE. Trimming left V 4 bases short and J 0 bases short, with 10 bases between. The CDR3 is 15 residues long. In the authors' methods: Nucleated cell counts were estimated from reference gene primer amplification. TCRdb keeps only in-frame clones here, not all; method: immunoSEQ multiplex PCR. The V and J calls and clone size are taken from that table; D and trimming were inferred from the DNA. The sample holds fewer than 400,000 clones; less than 85% are singletons and the top ten take 3.5% to 4%. The source of this sequence is a woman aged 18 to 35 with acute or convalescent COVID-19. The chain combines TRBV9 with TRBJ2-2, with TRBD1 as a possible D gene (6 bases). Source material: peripheral blood. The CDR3 protein is CASSSRDTNTGELFF. The DNA for the CDR3 is TGTGCCAGCAGCAGCAGGGACACGAACACCGGGGAGCTGTTTTTT.